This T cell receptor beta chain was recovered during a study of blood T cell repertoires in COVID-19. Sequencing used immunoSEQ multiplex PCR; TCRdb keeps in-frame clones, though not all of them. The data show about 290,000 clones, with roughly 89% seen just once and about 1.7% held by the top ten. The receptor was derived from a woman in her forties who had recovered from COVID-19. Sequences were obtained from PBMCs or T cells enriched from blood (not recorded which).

The CDR3 spells CASRMDRLAGTSTDTQYF. The CDR3 coding sequence is TGTGCCAGCAGAATGGACCGACTAGCGGGGACTTCCACAGATACGCAGTATTTT. This chain connects TRBV2 to TRBJ2-3, with 11 nucleotides matching TRBD2. Germline V CDR1 and CDR2: SNHLY, FYNNEI. With V trimmed by 6 bases and J by 2 bases, 13 bases remained unmatched. The CDR3 has 18 amino acids. Complete variable domain (other parts from reference TRBV2 and TRBJ2-3): EPEVTQTPSHQVTQMGQEVILRCVPISNHLYFYWYRQILGQKVEFLVSFYNNEISEKSEIFDDQFSVERPDGSNFTLKIRSTKLEDSAMYFCASRMDRLAGTSTDTQYFGPGTRLTVL.